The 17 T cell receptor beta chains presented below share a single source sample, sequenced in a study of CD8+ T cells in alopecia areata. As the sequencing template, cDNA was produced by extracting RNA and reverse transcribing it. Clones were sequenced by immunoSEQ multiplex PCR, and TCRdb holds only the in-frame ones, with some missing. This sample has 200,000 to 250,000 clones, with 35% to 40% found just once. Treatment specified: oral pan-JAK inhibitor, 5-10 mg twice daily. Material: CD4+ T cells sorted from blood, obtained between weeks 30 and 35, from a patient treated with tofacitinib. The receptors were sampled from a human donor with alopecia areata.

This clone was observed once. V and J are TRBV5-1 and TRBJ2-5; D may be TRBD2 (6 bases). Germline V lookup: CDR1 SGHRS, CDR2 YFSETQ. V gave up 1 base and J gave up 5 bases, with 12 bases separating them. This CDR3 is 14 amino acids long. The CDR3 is CASSLTSTRETQYF. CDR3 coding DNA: TGCGCCAGCAGCTTGACTAGCACTCGCGAGACCCAGTACTTC.

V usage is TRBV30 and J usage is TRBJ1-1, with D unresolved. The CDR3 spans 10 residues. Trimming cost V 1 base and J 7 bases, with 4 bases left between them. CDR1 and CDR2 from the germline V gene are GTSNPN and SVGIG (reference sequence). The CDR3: CAWSGGEAFF. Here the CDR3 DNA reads TGTGCCTGGAGTGGGGGTGAAGCTTTCTTT.

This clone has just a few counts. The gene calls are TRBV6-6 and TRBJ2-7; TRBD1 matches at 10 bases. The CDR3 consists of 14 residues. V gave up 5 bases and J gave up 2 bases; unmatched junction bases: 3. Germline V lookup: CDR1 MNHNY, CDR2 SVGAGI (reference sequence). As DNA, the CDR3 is TGTGCCAGCAGTCCGACAGGGGGCACCTACGAGCAGTACTTC. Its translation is CASSPTGGTYEQYF.

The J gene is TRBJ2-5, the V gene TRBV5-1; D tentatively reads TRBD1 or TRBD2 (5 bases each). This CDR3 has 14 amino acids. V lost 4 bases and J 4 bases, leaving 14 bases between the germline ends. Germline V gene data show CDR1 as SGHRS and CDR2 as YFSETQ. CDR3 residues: CASSPLGARETQYF. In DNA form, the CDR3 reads TGCGCCAGCAGCCCCCTCGGGGCCAGAGAGACCCAGTACTTC.

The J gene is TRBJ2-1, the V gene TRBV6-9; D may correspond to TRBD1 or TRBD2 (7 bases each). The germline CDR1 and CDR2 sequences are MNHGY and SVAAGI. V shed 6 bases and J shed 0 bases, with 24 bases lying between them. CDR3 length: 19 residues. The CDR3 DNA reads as TGTGCCAGCAGGCCCGAGGGGGCGGGAGAGTCCCCCTCCTACAATGAGCAGTTCTTC. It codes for CASRPEGAGESPSYNEQFF.

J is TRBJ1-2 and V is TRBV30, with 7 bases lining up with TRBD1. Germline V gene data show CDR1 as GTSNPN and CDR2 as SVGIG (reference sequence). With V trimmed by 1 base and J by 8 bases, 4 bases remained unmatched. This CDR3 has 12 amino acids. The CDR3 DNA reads TGTGCCTGGAGTGAGGGGGCGCGGGGCTACACCTTC. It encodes CAWSEGARGYTF. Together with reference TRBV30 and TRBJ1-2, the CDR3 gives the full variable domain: SQTIHQWPATLVQPVGSPLSLECTVEGTSNPNLYWYRQAAGRGLQLLFYSVGIGQISSEVPQNLSASRPQDRQFILSSKKLLLSDSGFYLCAWSEGARGYTFGSGTRLTVV.

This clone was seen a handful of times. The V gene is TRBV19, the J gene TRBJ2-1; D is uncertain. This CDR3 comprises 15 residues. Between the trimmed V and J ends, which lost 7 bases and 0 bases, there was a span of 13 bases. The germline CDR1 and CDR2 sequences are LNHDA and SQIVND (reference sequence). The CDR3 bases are TGTGCCAGTAATCAAGGTCGAAGCTCCTACAATGAGCAGTTCTTC. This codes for CASNQGRSSYNEQFF.

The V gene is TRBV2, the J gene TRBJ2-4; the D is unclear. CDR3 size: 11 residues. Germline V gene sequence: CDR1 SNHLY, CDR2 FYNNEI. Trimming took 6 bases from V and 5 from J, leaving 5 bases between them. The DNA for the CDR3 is TGTGCCAGCAGCCCCGAAAACATTCAGTACTTC. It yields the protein CASSPENIQYF.

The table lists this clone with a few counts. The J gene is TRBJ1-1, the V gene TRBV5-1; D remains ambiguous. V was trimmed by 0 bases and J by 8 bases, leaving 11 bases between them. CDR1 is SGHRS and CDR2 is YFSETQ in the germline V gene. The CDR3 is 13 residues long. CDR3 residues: CASSLEGRREAFF. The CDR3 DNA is TGCGCCAGCAGCTTGGAAGGGAGGCGAGAAGCTTTCTTT.

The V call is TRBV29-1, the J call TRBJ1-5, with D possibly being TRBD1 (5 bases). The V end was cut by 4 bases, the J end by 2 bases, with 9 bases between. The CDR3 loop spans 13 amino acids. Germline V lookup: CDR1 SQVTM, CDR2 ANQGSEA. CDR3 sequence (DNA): TGCAGCGTTGGGGGCGGTGGCAATCAGCCCCAGCATTTT. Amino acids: CSVGGGGNQPQHF.

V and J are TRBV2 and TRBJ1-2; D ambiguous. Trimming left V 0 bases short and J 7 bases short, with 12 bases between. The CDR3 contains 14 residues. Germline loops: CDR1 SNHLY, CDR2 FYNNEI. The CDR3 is CASSEAGQGIGYTF. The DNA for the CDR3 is TGTGCCAGCAGTGAAGCTGGGCAAGGAATTGGCTACACCTTC.

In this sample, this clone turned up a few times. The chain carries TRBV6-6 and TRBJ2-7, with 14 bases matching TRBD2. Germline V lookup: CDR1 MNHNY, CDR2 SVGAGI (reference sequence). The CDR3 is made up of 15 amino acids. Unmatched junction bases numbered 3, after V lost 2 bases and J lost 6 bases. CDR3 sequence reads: CASSYDGTSGSEQYF. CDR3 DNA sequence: TGTGCCAGCAGTTACGACGGGACTAGCGGGAGCGAGCAGTACTTC.

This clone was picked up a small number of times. The CDR3 DNA reads as TGTGCCAGTAGTAACCGAGGGCAGGATGAAAAACTGTTTTTT. This translates into CASSNRGQDEKLFF. This chain joins TRBV19 and TRBJ1-4; D call uncertain. The V end was cut by 4 bases, the J end by 6 bases, with 12 bases between. Germline CDR1 reads LNHDA; CDR2 reads SQIVND (reference sequence). The CDR3 has 14 amino acids.

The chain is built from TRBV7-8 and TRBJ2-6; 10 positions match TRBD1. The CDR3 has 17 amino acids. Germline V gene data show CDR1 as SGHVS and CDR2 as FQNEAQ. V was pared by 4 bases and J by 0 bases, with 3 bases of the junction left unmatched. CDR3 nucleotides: TGTGCCAGCAGCTGGACAGGGGGTCCCTCTGGGGCCAACGTCCTGACTTTC. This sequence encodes CASSWTGGPSGANVLTF.

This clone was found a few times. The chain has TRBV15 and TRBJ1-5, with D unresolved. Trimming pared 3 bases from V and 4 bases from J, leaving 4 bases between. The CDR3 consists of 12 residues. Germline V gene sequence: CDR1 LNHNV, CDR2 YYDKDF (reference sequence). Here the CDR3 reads CATSSWNQPQHF. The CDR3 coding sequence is TGTGCCACCAGCAGTTGGAATCAGCCCCAGCATTTT.

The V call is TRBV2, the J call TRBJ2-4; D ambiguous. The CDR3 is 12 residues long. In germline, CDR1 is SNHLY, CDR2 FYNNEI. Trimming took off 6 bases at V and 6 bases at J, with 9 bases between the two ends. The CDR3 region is CASRASSNIQYF. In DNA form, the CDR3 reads TGTGCCAGCAGGGCGTCTTCAAACATTCAGTACTTC.

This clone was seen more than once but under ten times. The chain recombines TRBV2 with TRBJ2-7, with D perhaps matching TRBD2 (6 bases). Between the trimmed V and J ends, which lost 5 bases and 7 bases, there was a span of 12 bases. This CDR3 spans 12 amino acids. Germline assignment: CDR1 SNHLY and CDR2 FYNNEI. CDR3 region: CASSLLAWEQYF. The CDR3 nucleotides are TGTGCCAGCAGTCTACTAGCTTGGGAGCAGTACTTC.